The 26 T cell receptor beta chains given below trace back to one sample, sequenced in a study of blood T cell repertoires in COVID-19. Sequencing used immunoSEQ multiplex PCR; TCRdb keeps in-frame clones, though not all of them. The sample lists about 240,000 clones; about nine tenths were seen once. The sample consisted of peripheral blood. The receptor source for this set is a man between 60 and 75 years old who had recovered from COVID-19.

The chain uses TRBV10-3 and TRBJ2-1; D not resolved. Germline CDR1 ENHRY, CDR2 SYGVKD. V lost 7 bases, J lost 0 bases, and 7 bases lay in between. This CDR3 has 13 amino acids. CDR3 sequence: CAIKESSYNEQFF. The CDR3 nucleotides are TGTGCCATCAAGGAGAGCTCCTACAATGAGCAGTTCTTC.

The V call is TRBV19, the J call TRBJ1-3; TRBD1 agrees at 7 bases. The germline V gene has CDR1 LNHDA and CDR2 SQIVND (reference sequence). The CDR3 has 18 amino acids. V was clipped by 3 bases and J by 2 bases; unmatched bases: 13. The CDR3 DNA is TGTGCCAGTAGTATGCTTTATGAGAGCCAGGGGGCTGGAAACACCATATATTTT. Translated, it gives CASSMLYESQGAGNTIYF. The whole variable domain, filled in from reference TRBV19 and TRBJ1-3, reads DGGITQSPKYLFRKEGQNVTLSCEQNLNHDAMYWYRQDPGQGLRLIYYSQIVNDFQKGDIAEGYSVSREKKESFPLTVTSAQKNPTAFYLCASSMLYESQGAGNTIYFGEGSWLTVV.

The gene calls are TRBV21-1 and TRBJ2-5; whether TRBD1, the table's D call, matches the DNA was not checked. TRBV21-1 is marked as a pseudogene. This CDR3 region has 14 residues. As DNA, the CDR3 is TGTGCCAGCAAACCCGACAGGGAACAAGAGACCCAGTACTTC. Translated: CASKPDREQETQYF.

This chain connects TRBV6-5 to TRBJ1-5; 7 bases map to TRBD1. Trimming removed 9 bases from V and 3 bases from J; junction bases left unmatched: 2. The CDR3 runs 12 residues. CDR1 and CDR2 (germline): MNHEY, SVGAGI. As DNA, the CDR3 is TGTGCCAGGGGACAGTTCAATCAGCCCCAGCATTTT. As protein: CARGQFNQPQHF.

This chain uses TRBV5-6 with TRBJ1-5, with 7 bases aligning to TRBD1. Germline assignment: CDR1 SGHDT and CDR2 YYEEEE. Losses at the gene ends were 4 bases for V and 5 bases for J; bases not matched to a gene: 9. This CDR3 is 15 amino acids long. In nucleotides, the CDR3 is TGTGCCAGCAGCCAATGGGACAGCGGGTATCAGCCCCAGCATTTT. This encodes CASSQWDSGYQPQHF.

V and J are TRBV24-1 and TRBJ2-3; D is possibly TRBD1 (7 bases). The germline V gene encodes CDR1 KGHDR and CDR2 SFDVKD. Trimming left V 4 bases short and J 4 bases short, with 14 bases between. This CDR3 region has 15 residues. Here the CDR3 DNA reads TGTGCCACCAGTGACCCAGGGGGGCAGTCAGATACGCAGTATTTT. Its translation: CATSDPGGQSDTQYF.

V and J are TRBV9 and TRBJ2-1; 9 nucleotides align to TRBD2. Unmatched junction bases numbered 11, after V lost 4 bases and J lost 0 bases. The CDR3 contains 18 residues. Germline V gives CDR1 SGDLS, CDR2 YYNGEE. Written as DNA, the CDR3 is TGTGCCAGCAGCCGAGGTGGAGCGGGGGGCCACTCCTACAATGAGCAGTTCTTC. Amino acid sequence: CASSRGGAGGHSYNEQFF.

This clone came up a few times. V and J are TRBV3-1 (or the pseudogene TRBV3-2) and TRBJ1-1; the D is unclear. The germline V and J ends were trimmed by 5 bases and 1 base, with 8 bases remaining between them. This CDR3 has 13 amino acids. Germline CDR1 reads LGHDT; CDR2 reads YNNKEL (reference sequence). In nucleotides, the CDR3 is TGTGCCAGCAGCTATAGCCCGAACACTGAAGCTTTCTTT. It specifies CASSYSPNTEAFF.

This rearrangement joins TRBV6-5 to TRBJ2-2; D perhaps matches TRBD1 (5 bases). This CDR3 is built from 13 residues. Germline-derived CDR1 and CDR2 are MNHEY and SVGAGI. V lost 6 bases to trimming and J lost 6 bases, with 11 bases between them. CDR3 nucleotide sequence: TGTGCCAGCAGCCACCCCAGGGCCGGGGAGCTGTTTTTT. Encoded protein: CASSHPRAGELFF.

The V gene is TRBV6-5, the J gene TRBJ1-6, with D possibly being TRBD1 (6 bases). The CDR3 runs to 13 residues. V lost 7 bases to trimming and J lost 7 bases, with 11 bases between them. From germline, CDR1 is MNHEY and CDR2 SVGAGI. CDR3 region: CASTPGTNSPLHF. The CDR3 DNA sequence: TGTGCCAGCACTCCAGGGACAAATTCACCCCTCCACTTT.

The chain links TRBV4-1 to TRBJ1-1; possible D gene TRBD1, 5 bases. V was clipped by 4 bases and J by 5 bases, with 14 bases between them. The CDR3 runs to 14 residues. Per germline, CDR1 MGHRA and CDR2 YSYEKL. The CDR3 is CASSPAQGGTEAFF. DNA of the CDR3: TGCGCCAGCAGCCCCGCCCAGGGAGGGACTGAAGCTTTCTTT.

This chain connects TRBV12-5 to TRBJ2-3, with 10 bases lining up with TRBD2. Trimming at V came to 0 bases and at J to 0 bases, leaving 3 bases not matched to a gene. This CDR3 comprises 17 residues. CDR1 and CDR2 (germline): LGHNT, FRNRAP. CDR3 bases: TGTGCTAGTGGTTTGGTAATTAGCGGGGGGAGCACAGATACGCAGTATTTT. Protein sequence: CASGLVISGGSTDTQYF.

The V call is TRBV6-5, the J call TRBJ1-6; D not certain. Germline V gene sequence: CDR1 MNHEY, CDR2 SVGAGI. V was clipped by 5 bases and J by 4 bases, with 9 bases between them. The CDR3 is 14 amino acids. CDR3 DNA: TGTGCCAGCAGTACGAGTAGATATAATTCACCCCTCCACTTT. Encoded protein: CASSTSRYNSPLHF.

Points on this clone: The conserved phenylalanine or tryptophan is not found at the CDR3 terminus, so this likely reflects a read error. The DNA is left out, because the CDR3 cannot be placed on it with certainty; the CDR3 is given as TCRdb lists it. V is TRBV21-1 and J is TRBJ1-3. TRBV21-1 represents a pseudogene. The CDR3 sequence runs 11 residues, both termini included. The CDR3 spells CASSKDQEASS.

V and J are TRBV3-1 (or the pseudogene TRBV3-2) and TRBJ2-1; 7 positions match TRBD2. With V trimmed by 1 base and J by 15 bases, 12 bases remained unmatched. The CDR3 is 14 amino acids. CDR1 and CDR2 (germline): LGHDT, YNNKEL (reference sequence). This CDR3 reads CASSQGPKRDYWFF. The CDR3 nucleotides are TGTGCCAGCAGCCAAGGCCCTAAACGGGACTATTGGTTCTTC.

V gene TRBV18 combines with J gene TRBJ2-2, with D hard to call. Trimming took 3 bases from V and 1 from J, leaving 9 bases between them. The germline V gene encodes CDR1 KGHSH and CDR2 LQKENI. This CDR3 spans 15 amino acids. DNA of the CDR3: TGTGCCAGCTCACCTTTCACCGGGAACACCGGGGAGCTGTTTTTT. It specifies CASSPFTGNTGELFF.

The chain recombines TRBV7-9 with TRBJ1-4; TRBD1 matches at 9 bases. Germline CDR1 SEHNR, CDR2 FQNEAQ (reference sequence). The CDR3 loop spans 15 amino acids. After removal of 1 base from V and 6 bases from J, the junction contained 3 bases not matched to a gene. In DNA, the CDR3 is TGTGCCAGCAGCTTAGGAGGGACAGGGCATGAAAAACTGTTTTTT. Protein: CASSLGGTGHEKLFF.

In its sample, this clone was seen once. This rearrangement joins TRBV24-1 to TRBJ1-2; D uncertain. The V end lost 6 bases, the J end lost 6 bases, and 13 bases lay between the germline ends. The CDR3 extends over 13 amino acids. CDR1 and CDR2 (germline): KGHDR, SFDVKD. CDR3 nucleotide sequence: TGTGCCACCAGTCGTGTGAGGTTCAATGGCTACACCTTC. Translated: CATSRVRFNGYTF.

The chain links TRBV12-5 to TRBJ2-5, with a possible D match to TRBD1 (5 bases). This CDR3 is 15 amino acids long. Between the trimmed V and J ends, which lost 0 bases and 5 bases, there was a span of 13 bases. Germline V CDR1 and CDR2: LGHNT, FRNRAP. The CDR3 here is CASGLVLGPGETQYF. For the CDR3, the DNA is TGTGCTAGTGGTTTGGTACTTGGGCCAGGGGAGACCCAGTACTTC.

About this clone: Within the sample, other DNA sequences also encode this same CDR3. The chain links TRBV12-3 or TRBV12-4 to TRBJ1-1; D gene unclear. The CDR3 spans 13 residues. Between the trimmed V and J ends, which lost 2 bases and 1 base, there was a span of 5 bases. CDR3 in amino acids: CASSLSGNTEAFF. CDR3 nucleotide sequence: TGTGCCAGCAGTTTATCAGGGAACACTGAAGCTTTCTTT.

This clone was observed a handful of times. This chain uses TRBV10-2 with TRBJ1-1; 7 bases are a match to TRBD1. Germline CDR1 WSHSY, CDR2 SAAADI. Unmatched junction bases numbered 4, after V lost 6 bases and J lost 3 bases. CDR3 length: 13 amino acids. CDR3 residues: CASRVRGDTEAFF. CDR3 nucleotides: TGCGCCAGCAGGGTCAGGGGGGACACTGAAGCTTTCTTT.

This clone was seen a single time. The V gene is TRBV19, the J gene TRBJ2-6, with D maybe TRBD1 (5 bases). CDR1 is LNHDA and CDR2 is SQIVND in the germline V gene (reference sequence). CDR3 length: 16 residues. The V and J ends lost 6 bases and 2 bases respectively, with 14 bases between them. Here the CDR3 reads CASRYTGIPGANVLTF. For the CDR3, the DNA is TGTGCCAGTAGATATACAGGAATCCCTGGGGCCAACGTCCTGACTTTC.

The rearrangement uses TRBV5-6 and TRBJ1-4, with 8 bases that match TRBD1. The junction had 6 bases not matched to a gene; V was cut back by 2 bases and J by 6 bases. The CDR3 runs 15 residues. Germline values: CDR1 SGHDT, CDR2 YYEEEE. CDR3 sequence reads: CASSFLDRDDEKLFF. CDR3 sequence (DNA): TGTGCCAGCAGCTTCTTGGACAGGGACGATGAAAAACTGTTTTTT.

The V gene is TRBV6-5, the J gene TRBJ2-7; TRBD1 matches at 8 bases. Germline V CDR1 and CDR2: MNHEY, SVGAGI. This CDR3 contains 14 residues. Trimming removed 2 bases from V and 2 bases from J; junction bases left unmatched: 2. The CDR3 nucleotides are TGTGCCAGCAGTTACGACAGGGGTCCCTACGAGCAGTACTTC. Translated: CASSYDRGPYEQYF.

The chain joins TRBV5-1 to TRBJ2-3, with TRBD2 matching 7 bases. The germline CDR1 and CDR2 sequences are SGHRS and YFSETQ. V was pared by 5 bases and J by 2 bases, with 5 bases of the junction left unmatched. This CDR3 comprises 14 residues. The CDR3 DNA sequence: TGCGCCAGCAGGGGGGGGTTTATCACAGATACGCAGTATTTT. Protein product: CASRGGFITDTQYF.

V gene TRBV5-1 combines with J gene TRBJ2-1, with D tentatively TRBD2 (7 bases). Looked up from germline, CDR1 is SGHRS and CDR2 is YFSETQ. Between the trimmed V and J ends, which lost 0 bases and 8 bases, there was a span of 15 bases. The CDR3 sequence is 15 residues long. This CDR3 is CASSLAWGGLDEQFF. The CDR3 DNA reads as TGCGCCAGCAGCTTGGCATGGGGGGGCCTCGATGAGCAGTTCTTC.